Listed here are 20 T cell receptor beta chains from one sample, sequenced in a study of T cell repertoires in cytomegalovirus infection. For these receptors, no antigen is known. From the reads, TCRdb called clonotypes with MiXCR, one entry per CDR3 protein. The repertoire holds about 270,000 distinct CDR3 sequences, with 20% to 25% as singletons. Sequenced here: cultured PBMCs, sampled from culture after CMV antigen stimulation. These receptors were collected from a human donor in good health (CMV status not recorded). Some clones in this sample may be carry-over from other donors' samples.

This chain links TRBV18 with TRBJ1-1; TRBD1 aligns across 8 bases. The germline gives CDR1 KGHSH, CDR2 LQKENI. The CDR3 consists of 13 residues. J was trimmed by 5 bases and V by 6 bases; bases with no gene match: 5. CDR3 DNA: TGTGCCAGCTCCCCGGACAGGGCAACTGAAGCTTTCTTT. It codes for CASSPDRATEAFF.

The CDR3 loop reads CASSTYPRDYRNTGELFF. The CDR3 DNA is TGTGCCAGCAGCACCTACCCCCGGGACTACCGAAACACCGGGGAGCTGTTTTTT. The chain has TRBV6-1 and TRBJ2-2; TRBD2 matches 7 bases. Losses at the gene ends were 6 bases for V and 2 bases for J; bases not matched to a gene: 15. From germline, CDR1 is MNHNS and CDR2 SASEGT. This CDR3 has 18 amino acids.

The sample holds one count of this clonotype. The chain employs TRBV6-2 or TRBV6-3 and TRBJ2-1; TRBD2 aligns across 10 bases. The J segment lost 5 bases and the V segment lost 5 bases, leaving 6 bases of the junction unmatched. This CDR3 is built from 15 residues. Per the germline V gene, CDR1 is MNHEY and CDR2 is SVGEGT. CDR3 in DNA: TGTGCCAGCAGTGTACTAGCGGGAAATGACAATGAGCAGTTCTTC. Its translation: CASSVLAGNDNEQFF.

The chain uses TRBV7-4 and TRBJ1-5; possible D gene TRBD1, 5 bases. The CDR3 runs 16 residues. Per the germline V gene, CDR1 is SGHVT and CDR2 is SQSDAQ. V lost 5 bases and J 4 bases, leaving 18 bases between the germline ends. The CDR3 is CASSPEGPGRNQPQHF. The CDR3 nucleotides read TGTGCCAGCAGCCCCGAGGGTCCGGGGCGGAATCAGCCCCAGCATTTT.

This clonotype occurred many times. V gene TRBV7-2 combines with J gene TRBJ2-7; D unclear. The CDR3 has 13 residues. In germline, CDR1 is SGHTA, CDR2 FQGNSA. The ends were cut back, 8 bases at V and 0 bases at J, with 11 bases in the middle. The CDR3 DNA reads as TGTGCCAGCGGTCTGAGCCTCTCCTACGAGCAGTACGTC. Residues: CASGLSLSYEQYV.

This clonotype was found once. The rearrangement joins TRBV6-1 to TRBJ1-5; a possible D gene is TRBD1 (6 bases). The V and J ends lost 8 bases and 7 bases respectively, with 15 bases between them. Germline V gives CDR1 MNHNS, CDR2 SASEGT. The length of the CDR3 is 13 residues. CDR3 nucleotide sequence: TGTGCCAGCCGCAAGGGGGTCGGGCAGCCCCAGCATTTT. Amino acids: CASRKGVGQPQHF.

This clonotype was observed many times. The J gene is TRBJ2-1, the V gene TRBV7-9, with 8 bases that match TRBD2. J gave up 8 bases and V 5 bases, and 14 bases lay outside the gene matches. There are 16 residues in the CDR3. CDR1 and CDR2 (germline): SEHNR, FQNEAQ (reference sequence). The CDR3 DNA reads TGTGCCAGCAGCCAGCTCCGGGACCCGGGAGGGGATGAGCAGTTCTTC. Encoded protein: CASSQLRDPGGDEQFF.

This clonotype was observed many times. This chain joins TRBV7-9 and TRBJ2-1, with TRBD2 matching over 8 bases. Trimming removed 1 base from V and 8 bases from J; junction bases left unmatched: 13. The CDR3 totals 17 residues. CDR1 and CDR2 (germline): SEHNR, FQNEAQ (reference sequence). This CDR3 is CASSLGPGTSSWDEQFF. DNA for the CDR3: TGTGCCAGCAGCTTAGGGCCCGGGACTAGTTCATGGGATGAGCAGTTCTTC.

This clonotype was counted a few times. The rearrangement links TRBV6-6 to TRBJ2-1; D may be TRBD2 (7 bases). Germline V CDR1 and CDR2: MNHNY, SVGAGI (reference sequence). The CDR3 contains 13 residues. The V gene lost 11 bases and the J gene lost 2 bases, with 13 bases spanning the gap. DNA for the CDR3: TGTGCCTGGGGGGCGGGAGCCTACAATGAGCAGTTCTTC. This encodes CAWGAGAYNEQFF.

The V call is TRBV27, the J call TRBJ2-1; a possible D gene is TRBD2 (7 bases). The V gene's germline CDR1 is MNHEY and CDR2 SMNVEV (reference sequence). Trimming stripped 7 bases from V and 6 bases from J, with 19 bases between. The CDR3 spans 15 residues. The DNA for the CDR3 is TGTGCCAGCACCAGAAGGGGGGGGGCCTTCAATGAGCAGTTCTTC. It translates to CASTRRGGAFNEQFF.

The DNA of the CDR3 is TGTGCCAGCAGGGGTACAGGGGGCTATGACGAGCAGTACTTC. This gives the protein CASRGTGGYDEQYF. This chain links TRBV28 with TRBJ2-7; TRBD1 agrees at 9 bases. The CDR3 length is 14 residues. V lost 6 bases to trimming and J lost 5 bases; unmatched junction nucleotides: 8. Germline CDR1 reads MDHEN; CDR2 reads SYDVKM.

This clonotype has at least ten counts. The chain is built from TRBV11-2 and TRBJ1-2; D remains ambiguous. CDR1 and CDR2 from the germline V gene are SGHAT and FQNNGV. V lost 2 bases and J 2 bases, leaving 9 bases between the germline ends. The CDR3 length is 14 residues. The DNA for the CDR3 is TGTGCCAGCAGCTTAAATGCAGCCAACTATGGCTACACCTTC. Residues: CASSLNAANYGYTF.

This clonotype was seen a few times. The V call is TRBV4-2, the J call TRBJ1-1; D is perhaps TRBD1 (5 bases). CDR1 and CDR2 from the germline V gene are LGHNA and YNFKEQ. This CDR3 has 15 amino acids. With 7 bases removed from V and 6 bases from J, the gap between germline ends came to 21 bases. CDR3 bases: TGTGCCAGCAACCTTCTGGGGCAGGATAACGCTGAAGCTTTCTTT. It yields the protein CASNLLGQDNAEAFF.

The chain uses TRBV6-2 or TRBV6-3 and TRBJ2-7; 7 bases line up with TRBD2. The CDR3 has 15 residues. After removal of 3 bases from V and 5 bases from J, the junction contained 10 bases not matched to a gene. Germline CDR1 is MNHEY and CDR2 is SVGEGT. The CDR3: CASSYRGGSTDEQYV. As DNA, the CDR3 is TGTGCCAGCAGTTATCGGGGCGGGAGTACGGACGAGCAGTACGTC.

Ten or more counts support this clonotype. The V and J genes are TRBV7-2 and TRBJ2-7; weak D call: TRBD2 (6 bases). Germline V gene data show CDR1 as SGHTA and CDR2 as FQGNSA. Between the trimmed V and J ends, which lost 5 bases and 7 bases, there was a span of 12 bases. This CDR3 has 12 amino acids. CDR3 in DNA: TGTGCCAGCAGCCGAAGGGACTCTGAGCAGTACTTC. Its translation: CASSRRDSEQYF.

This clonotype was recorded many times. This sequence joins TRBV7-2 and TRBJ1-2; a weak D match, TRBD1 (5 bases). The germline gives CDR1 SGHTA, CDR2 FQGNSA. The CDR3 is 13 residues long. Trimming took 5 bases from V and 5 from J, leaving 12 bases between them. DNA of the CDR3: TGTGCCAGCAGCCCCGACAGTGGGTATGGCTACACCTTC. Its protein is CASSPDSGYGYTF.

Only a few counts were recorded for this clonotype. CDR3 in DNA: TGTGCCAGCAGTTACGATGGGGGCTACACTGAAGCTTTCTTT. Residues: CASSYDGGYTEAFF. V gene TRBV6-1 combines with J gene TRBJ1-1; D possibly corresponds to TRBD1 (6 bases). CDR1 is MNHNS and CDR2 is SASEGT in the germline V gene. Deletions cut 5 bases from V and 3 bases from J, with 13 bases between. The CDR3 spans 14 residues.

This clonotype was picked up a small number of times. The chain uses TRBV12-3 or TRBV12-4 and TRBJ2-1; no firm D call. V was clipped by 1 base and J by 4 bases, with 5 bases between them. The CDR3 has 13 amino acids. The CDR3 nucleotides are TGTGCCAGCAGTTTAGGTAAATACAATGAGCAGTTCTTC. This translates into CASSLGKYNEQFF.

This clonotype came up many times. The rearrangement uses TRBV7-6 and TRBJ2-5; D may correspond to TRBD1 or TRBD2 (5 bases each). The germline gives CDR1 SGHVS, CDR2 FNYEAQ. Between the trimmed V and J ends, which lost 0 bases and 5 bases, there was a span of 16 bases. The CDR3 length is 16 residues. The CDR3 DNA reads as TGTGCCAGCAGCTTAGCGAGAGGGACCGATAGGGAGACCCAGTACTTC. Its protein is CASSLARGTDRETQYF.

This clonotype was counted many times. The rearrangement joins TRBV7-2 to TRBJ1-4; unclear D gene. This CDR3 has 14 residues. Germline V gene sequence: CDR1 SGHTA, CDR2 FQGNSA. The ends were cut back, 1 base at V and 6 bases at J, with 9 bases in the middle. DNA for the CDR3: TGTGCCAGCAGCTTAGACTCATTAGATGAAAAACTGTTTTTT. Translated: CASSLDSLDEKLFF.